The 12 T cell receptor beta chains below come from one sample, sequenced in a study of PD-L1 blockade in urothelial cancer. This table comes from immunoSEQ multiplex PCR, and its TCRdb copy is limited to in-frame clones, with some not included. The sample consists of approximately 100,000 clones, approximately 90% of them appearing once. The specimen comprised PBMCs, sampled around atezolizumab (anti-PD-L1) treatment. The receptors derive from a woman aged 80 or over with urothelial cancer.

This clone has only one observation. The same CDR3 arises from other DNA sequences in this sample as well. This rearrangement joins TRBV30 to TRBJ1-2; 11 nucleotides match TRBD1. CDR3 length: 15 residues. Unmatched junction bases numbered 5, after V lost 0 bases and J lost 5 bases. Germline loops: CDR1 GTSNPN, CDR2 SVGIG (reference sequence). The CDR3 nucleotides are TGTGCCTGGAGTGTGGAAGGGACAGGGGGTTATGGCTACACCTTC. Translating it yields CAWSVEGTGGYGYTF.

This chain links TRBV27 with TRBJ2-7; TRBD1 matches at 8 bases. The CDR3 has 15 residues. From germline, CDR1 is MNHEY and CDR2 SMNVEV (reference sequence). Trimming removed 6 bases from V and 1 base from J; junction bases left unmatched: 8. Here the CDR3 DNA reads TGTGCCAGCAGCACTACCGGACAGGGTTCCTACGAGCAGTACTTC. It yields the protein CASSTTGQGSYEQYF.

The chain recombines TRBV28 with TRBJ1-2, with D unresolved. Trimming left V 6 bases short and J 5 bases short, with 7 bases between. This CDR3 comprises 11 residues. Germline CDR1 reads MDHEN; CDR2 reads SYDVKM. The CDR3 nucleotides read TGTGCCAGCAGGCCACTATATGGCTACACCTTC. Protein product: CASRPLYGYTF.

The chain uses TRBV15 and TRBJ1-1; 8 nucleotides align to TRBD1. In germline, CDR1 is LNHNV, CDR2 YYDKDF (reference sequence). The CDR3 contains 15 residues. The V gene end was trimmed by 8 bases and the J gene end by 0 bases; junction bases not matched to a gene: 8. The CDR3 spells CATSGGRGMNTEAFF. CDR3 bases: TGTGCCACCTCAGGGGGCAGGGGCATGAACACTGAAGCTTTCTTT.

The V gene is TRBV5-4, the J gene TRBJ2-2, with 8 bases matching TRBD1. The CDR3 consists of 15 residues. The V gene end was trimmed by 0 bases and the J gene end by 5 bases; junction bases not matched to a gene: 3. Germline V CDR1 and CDR2: SGHNT, YYREEE (reference sequence). As DNA, the CDR3 is TGTGCCAGCAGCTTGGGACAGGGGTTTACCGGGGAGCTGTTTTTT. Translated: CASSLGQGFTGELFF.

This chain uses TRBV18 with TRBJ2-5, with D tentatively TRBD2 (6 bases). Trimming shortened V by 2 bases and J by 4 bases, and 17 bases separated the two germline ends. The CDR3 has 16 amino acids. CDR1 is KGHSH and CDR2 is LQKENI in the germline V gene. This CDR3 reads CASSPSRGSVRETQYF. DNA for the CDR3: TGTGCCAGCTCACCATCTCGGGGGAGCGTCCGAGAGACCCAGTACTTC.

As DNA, the CDR3 is TGTGCCACCCGAGGGCCGACGAACACCGGGGAGCTGTTTTTT. Residues: CATRGPTNTGELFF. The chain combines TRBV7-8 with TRBJ2-2, with TRBD2 as a possible D gene (5 bases). Trimming took off 10 bases at V and 0 bases at J, with 12 bases between the two ends. CDR1 and CDR2 (germline): SGHVS, FQNEAQ. This CDR3 spans 14 amino acids.

The rearrangement links TRBV30 to TRBJ1-2; weak D call: TRBD1 (6 bases). The V gene's germline CDR1 is GTSNPN and CDR2 SVGIG (reference sequence). This CDR3 is built from 13 residues. The germline V and J ends were trimmed by 2 bases and 8 bases, with 15 bases remaining between them. The CDR3 DNA follows: TGTGCCTGGAGTCCCACCGGGACAACGGGCTACACCTTC. This encodes CAWSPTGTTGYTF.

This clone was detected only once. The rearrangement uses TRBV5-1 and TRBJ2-7, with 11 bases identical to TRBD2. CDR1 and CDR2 from the germline V gene are SGHRS and YFSETQ. The CDR3 spans 18 residues. Trimming took 2 bases from V and 0 from J; bases not matched to a gene: 10. The CDR3 DNA reads TGCGCCAGCAGCTTAGCCGGGACTAGCGGATCACTCTCCTACGAGCAGTACTTC. Protein product: CASSLAGTSGSLSYEQYF.

This clone was seen once. The chain joins TRBV7-7 to TRBJ2-1, with D possibly TRBD2 on 6 matching bases. Trimming cost V 4 bases and J 6 bases, with 13 bases left between them. CDR1 is SSHAT, CDR2 FNYEAQ, per germline (reference sequence). CDR3 size: 14 residues. CDR3: CASSSGLGPNEQFF. DNA of the CDR3: TGTGCCAGCAGCTCGGGACTGGGACCCAATGAGCAGTTCTTC.

J is TRBJ1-1 and V is TRBV5-1; D unresolved. Between the trimmed V and J ends, which lost 5 bases and 0 bases, there was a span of 17 bases. Germline V gene data show CDR1 as SGHRS and CDR2 as YFSETQ. The CDR3 is made up of 16 amino acids. The CDR3 loop is CASRDVGRLMNTEAFF. In DNA form, the CDR3 reads TGCGCCAGCAGAGATGTGGGCAGACTAATGAACACTGAAGCTTTCTTT.

The chain recombines TRBV4-1 with TRBJ2-1; the D is unclear. The CDR3 has 14 residues. Per the germline V gene, CDR1 is MGHRA and CDR2 is YSYEKL. V lost 4 bases to trimming and J lost 6 bases, with 13 bases between them. The CDR3 region is CASSPSLVFNEQFF. CDR3 nucleotide sequence: TGCGCCAGCAGCCCCTCATTAGTATTCAATGAGCAGTTCTTC.